This T cell receptor (beta chain) stems from a study of cytomegalovirus exposure and HLA in healthy donors. The overall study: Prior work identified under 130 million unique TCR beta sequences in some 200 million T cells. General study findings and limits: Later findings reportedly placed an Asian-associated ancestry cluster below the roughly 660-donor mean for N-insertions.

In the PCR, 60 Vbeta and 13 Jbeta primers were used. Assay used: immunoSEQ multiplex PCR; TCRdb lists only in-frame clones, some missing. This sample has over 200,000 clones, with approximately 84% found just once. With regard to this clone: Its specificity is unknown. One end of the junction does not line up with germline, which may come from a read error.

Looked up from germline, CDR1 is SGHNT and CDR2 is YYREEE (reference sequence). The CDR3 extends over 14 amino acids. Sequences were obtained from PBMCs. The J gene is TRBJ1-2, the V gene TRBV5-4, with TRBD1 identical over 9 bases. The source of this sequence is a woman in her thirties or forties in good health and CMV-seronegative. The CDR3 coding sequence is TGTGCCAGCAGTCGTCCCGGGACAGGGTATGGCTACCCCTTC. Translating gives CASSRPGTGYGYPF. The whole variable domain, remainder taken from reference TRBV5-4 and TRBJ1-2, is ETGVTQSPTHLIKTRGQQVTLRCSSQSGHNTVSWYQQALGQGPQFIFQYYREEENGRGNFPPRFSGLQFPNYSSELNVNALELDDSALYLCASSRPGTGYGYPFGSGTRLTVV.